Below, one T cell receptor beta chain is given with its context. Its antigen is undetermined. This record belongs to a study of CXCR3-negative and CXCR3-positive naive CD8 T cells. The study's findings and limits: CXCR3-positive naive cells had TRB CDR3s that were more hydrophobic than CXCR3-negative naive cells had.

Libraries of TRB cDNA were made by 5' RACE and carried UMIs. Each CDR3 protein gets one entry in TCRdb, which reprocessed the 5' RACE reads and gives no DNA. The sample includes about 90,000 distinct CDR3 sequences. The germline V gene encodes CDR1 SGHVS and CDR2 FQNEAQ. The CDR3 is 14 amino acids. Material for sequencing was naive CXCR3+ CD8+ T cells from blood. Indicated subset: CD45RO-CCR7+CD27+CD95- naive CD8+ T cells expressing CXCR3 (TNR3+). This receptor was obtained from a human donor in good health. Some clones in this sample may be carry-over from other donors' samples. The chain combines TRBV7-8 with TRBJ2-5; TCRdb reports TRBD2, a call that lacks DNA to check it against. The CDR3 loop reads CASRSPGTKETQYF.